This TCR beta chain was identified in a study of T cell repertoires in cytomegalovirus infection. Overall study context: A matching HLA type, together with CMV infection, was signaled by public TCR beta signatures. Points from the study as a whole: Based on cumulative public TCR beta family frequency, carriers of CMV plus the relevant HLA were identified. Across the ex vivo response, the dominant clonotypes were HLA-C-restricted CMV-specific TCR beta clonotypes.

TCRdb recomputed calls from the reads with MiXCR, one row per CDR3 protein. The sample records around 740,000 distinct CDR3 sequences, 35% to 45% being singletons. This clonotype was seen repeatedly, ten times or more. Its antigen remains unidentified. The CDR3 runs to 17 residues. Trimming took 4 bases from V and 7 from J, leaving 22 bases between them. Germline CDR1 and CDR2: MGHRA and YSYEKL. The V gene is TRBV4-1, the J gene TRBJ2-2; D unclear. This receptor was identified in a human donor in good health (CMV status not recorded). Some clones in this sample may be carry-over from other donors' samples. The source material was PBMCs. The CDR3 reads CASSRADGALNVGELFF. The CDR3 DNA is TGCGCCAGCAGCCGCGCGGACGGAGCCCTCAACGTCGGGGAGCTGTTTTTT.